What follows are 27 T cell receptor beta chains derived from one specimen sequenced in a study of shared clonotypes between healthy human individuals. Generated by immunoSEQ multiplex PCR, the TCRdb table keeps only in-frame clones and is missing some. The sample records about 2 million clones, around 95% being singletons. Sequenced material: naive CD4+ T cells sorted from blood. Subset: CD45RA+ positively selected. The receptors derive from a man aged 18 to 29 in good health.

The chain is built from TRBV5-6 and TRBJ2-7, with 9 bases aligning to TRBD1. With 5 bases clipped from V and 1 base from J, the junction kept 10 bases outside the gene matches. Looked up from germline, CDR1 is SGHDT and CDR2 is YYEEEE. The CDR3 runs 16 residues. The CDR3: CASSTTGTGSSYEQYF. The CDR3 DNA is TGTGCCAGCAGTACAACCGGGACAGGGAGTTCCTACGAGCAGTACTTC.

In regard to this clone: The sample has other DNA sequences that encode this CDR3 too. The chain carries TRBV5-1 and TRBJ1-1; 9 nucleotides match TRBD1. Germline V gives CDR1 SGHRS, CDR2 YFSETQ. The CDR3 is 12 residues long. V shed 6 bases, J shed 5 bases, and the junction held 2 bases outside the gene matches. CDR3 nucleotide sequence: TGCGCCAGCACCGGACAGGGGACTGAAGCTTTCTTT. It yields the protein CASTGQGTEAFF.

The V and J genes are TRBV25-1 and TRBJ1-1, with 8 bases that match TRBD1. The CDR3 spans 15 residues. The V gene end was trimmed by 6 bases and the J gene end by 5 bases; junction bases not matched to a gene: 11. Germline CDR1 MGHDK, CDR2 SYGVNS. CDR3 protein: CASRAAGGRGTEAFF. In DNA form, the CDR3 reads TGTGCCAGCAGGGCTGCAGGGGGCCGGGGTACTGAAGCTTTCTTT.

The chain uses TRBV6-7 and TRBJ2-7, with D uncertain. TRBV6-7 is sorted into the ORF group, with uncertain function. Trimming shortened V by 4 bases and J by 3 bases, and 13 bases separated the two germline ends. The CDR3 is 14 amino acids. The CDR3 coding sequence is TGTGCCAGCAGTTCCGAAAAGCTTGGCTACGAGCAGTACTTC. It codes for CASSSEKLGYEQYF.

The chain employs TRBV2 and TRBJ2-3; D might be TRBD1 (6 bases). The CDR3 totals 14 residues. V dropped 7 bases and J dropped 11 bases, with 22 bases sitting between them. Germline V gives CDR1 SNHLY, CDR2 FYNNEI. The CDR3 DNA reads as TGTGCCAGCACCGAGATGGGGATTACAGGGAAGCAGTATTTT. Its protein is CASTEMGITGKQYF.

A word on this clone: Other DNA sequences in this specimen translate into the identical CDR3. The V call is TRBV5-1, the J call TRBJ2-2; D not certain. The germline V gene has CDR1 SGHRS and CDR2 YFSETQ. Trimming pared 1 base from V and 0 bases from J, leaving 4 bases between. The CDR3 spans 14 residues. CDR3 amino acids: CASSLRTNTGELFF. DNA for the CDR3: TGCGCCAGCAGCTTGAGAACGAACACCGGGGAGCTGTTTTTT.

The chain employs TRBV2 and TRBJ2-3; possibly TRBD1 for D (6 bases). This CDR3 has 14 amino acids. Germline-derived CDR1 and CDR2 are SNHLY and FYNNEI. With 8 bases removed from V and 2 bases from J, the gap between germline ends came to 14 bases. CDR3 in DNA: TGTGCCAGCCGACCGGACAGATACACAGATACGCAGTATTTT. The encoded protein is CASRPDRYTDTQYF.

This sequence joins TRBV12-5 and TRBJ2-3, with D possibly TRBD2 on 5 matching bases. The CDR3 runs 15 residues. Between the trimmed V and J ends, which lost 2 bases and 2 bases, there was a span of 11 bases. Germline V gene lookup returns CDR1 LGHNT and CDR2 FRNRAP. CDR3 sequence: CASGLRETYTDTQYF. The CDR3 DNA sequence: TGTGCTAGTGGTTTGAGGGAGACCTACACAGATACGCAGTATTTT.

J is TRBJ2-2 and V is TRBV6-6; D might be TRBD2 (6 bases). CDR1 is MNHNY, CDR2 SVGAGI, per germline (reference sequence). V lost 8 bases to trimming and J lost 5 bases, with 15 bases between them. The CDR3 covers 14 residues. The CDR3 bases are TGTGCCAGCTGGAGGGAGGTGGAGACCGGGGAGCTGTTTTTT. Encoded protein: CASWREVETGELFF.

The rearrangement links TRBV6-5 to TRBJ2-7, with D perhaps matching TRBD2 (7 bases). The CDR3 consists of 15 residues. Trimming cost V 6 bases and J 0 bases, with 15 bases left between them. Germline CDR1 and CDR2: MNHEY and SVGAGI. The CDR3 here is CASRVGGVSSYEQYF. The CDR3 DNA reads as TGTGCCAGCAGGGTAGGGGGGGTAAGCTCCTACGAGCAGTACTTC.

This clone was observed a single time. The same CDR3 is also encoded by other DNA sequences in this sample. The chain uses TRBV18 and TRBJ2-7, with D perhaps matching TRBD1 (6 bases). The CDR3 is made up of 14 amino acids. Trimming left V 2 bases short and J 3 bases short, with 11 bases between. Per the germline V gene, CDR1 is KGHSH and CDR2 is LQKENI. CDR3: CASSPGSGDYEQYF. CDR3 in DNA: TGTGCCAGCTCACCAGGTTCAGGGGACTACGAGCAGTACTTC. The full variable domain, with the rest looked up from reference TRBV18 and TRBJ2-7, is NAGVMQNPRHLVRRRGQEARLRCSPMKGHSHVYWYRQLPEEGLKFMVYLQKENIIDESGMPKERFSAEFPKEGPSILRIQQVVRGDSAAYFCASSPGSGDYEQYFGPGTRLTVT.

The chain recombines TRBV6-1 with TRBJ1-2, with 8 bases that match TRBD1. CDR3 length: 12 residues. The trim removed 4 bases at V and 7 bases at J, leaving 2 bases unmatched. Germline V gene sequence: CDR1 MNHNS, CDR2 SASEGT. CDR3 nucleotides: TGTGCCAGCAGTGCGACAGGGGCTGGCTACACCTTC. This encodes CASSATGAGYTF.

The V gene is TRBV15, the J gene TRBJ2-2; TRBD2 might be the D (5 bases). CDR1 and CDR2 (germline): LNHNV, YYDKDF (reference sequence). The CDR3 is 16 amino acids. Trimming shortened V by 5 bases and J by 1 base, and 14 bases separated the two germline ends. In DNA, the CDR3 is TGTGCCACCAGCGCGGGCAGCGCAGTGAACACCGGGGAGCTGTTTTTT. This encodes CATSAGSAVNTGELFF.

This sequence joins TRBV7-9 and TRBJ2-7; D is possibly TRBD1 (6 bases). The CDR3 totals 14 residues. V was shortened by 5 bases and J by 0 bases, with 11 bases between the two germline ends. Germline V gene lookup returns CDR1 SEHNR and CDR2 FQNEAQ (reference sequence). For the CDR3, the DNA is TGTGCCAGCAGCGTCTACAGGGACTCCTACGAGCAGTACTTC. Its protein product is CASSVYRDSYEQYF.

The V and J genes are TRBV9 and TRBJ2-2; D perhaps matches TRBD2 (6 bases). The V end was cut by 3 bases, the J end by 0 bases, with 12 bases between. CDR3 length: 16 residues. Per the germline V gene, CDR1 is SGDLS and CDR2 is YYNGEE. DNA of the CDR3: TGTGCCAGCAGCGCCCCCGGGACTGCGAACACCGGGGAGCTGTTTTTT. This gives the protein CASSAPGTANTGELFF.

CDR3 DNA sequence: TGTGCCACCAGCACCGAGGGCCGCACCCGCACAGATACGCAGTATTTT. Translation: CATSTEGRTRTDTQYF. The chain is built from TRBV15 and TRBJ2-3; TRBD2 is a possible D gene (5 bases). Germline CDR1 and CDR2: LNHNV and YYDKDF (reference sequence). This CDR3 region has 16 residues. Trimming left V 4 bases short and J 1 base short, with 15 bases between.

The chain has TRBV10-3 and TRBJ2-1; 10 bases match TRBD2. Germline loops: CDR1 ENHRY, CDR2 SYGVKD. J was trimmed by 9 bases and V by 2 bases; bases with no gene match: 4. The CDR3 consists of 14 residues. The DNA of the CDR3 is TGTGCCATCAGTGAGGGACTAGCGGCGTTTGAGCAGTTCTTC. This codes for CAISEGLAAFEQFF.

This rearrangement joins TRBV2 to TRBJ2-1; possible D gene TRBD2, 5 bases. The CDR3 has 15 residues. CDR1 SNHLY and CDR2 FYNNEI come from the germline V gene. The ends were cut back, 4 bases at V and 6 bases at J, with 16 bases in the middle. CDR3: CASSVSPVGSNEQFF. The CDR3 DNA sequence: TGTGCCAGCAGTGTAAGTCCGGTAGGGAGCAATGAGCAGTTCTTC.

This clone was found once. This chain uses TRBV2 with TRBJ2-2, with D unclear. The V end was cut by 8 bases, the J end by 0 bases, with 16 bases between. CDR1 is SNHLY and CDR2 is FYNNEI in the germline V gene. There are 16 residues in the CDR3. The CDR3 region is CASQPVLSSNTGELFF. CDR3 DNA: TGTGCCAGCCAACCGGTTCTTAGCTCGAACACCGGGGAGCTGTTTTTT.

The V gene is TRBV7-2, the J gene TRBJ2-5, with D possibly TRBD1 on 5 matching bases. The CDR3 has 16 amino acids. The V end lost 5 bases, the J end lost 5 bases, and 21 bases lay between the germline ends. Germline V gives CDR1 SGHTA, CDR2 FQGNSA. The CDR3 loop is CASSPIGVRDGETQYF. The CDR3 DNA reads TGTGCCAGCAGCCCTATAGGGGTCAGGGATGGGGAGACCCAGTACTTC. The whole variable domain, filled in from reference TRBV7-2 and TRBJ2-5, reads GAGVSQSPSNKVTEKGKDVELRCDPISGHTALYWYRQSLGQGLEFLIYFQGNSAPDKSGLPSDRFSAERTGGSVSTLTIQRTQQEDSAVYLCASSPIGVRDGETQYFGPGTRLLVL.

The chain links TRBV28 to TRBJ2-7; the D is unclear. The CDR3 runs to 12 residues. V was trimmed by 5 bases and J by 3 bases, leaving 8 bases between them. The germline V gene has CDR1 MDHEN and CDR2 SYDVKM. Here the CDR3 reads CASSPVIYEQYF. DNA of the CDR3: TGTGCCAGCAGTCCGGTGATCTACGAGCAGTACTTC.

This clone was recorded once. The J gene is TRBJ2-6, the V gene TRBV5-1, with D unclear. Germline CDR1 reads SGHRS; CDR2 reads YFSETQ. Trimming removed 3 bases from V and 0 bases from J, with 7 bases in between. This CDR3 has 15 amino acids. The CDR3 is CASSSTLSGANVLTF. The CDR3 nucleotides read TGCGCCAGCAGCTCTACCCTCTCTGGGGCCAACGTCCTGACTTTC.

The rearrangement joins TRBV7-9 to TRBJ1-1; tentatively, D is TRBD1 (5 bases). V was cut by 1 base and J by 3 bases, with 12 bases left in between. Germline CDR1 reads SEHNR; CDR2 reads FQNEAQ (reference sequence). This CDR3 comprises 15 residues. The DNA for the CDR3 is TGTGCCAGCAGCTTAGTGGCCGTAGGGGACACTGAAGCTTTCTTT. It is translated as CASSLVAVGDTEAFF.

CDR3 region: CASSRRSALSEDNEQFF. For the CDR3, the DNA is TGTGCCAGCTCAAGGCGCTCCGCACTTAGCGAGGACAATGAGCAGTTCTTC. This chain links TRBV18 with TRBJ2-1; D might be TRBD2 (5 bases). Germline CDR1 reads KGHSH; CDR2 reads LQKENI. V lost 5 bases, J lost 5 bases, and 22 bases lay in between. This CDR3 has 17 amino acids.

CDR3 residues: CASSYAGGSGYTF. The CDR3 DNA is TGTGCCAGCAGTTACGCGGGGGGCTCTGGCTACACCTTC. V usage is TRBV6-5 and J usage is TRBJ1-2, with a tentative D call TRBD1 (6 bases). Germline CDR1 is MNHEY and CDR2 is SVGAGI. Trimming cost V 2 bases and J 7 bases, with 11 bases left between them. The CDR3 consists of 13 residues.

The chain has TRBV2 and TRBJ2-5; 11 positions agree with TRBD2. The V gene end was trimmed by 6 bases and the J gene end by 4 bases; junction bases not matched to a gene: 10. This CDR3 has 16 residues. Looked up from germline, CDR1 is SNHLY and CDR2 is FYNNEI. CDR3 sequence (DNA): TGTGCCAGCAGCCCTGGACTAGCGGGTCGCGGAGAGACCCAGTACTTC. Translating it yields CASSPGLAGRGETQYF.

The CDR3 spells CASGFENLMNTEAFF. CDR3 nucleotides: TGTGCTAGTGGTTTCGAGAATCTCATGAACACTGAAGCTTTCTTT. The gene calls are TRBV12-5 and TRBJ1-1; no clear D. This CDR3 has 15 residues. Germline V gene lookup returns CDR1 LGHNT and CDR2 FRNRAP. V dropped 3 bases and J dropped 0 bases, with 11 bases sitting between them.